Listed here is a single T cell receptor (beta chain). This clonotype was counted a few times. No antigen is known for it. Base-call qualities are not available, and no considerably larger clone is one nucleotide away. The data stem from a study of vaccination and CD4 T cells after COVID-19 (dated by TCRdb to about 2022). General notes on the study: Convalescent patients had a positive SARS-CoV-2 result on nasal swab PCR, and of these patients, nine had mild disease and one had severe disease. In the convalescent cohort there were six males and four females, among whom were two Hispanic individuals, seven Caucasians, two Asians and one multiracial person. Participants got two doses of the Pfizer-BioNTech BNT162b2 vaccine (n=8) or two doses of the Moderna mRNA-1273 vaccine (n=2). Post-COVID blood samples from convalescent patients were collected a median of around 110 days after diagnosis, with a range of roughly 30 to 161 days. Post-vaccine blood samples were collected a median of around 2.5 months after the second vaccine dose, ranging from roughly 12 to 241 days. For stimulating the cultures, overlapping spike peptide pools were used, derived from SARS-CoV-2 as well as from the common cold coronaviruses HCoV-NL63, HCoV-OC43 and HCoV-229E. Control cultures received a CEFX viral epitope pool as the positive control, an HIV-1 Nef peptide pool as the negative control, or no peptide. In about 11 COVID-19 convalescent patients and a handful of infection-naive healthy vaccine recipients, the spike-specific CD4+ TCR repertoire before mRNA vaccination was compared with the repertoire after mRNA vaccination. What the research found in general, with its limitations: Among the post-vaccine SARS-CoV-2-reactive clones in convalescent patients, a median approximately 90% showed up only after vaccination, which suggests vaccine-specific priming. Although the median number of SARS-CoV-2-reactive clonotypes went up from roughly 20 after infection to 30 to 45 after vaccination, the increase was not significant. The number of convalescent patients in the study was relatively small, and the study did not examine early timepoints following natural infection. Nearly all vaccine-specific clones in convalescent patients (304 of 307) were mono-reactive for SARS-CoV-2 spike rather than cross-reactive with common cold coronaviruses.

Receptors were amplified or captured by PCR. DNA from cultured CD4+ T cells underwent TCR sequencing with the Oncomine TCR Beta short-read assay at the Johns Hopkins FTIC core. The QIAamp micro DNA kit was used to extract genomic DNA from the cultured CD4+ T cells. The Oncomine TCR Beta libraries from cultured CD4+ T cells were pooled using unique dual indexes and then sequenced on an Illumina iSeq 100. On the authors' methods: Non-productive sequences were filtered out, and CDR3s that did not start with C, did not end with F or W, or were shorter than 7 amino acids were discarded. The MANAFEST web application was used to identify antigen-specific clonotypes by comparing peptide-stimulated wells against reference wells and other culture wells. To be called positive, a clone needed an FDR below 0.05, an odds ratio above 5, and a productive frequency above 0.1% in at least two of three replicate wells. A clonotype was classed as cross-reactive if the clonotype showed significant expansion both in SARS-CoV-2 spike wells and in at least one common cold coronavirus spike condition. Using R version 3.6.1, CDR3 homology was evaluated through Levenshtein distances (stringdist) along with unrooted phylogenetic trees (ape). TCRdb trimmed the raw reads at Q25, called clones with MiXCR and kept productive beta chains. When rows share a CDR3 protein, they turn into one entry using the most common DNA and genes. TCRdb, rather than the study authors, made the V and J calls. Here the sample has 15,000 to 20,000 distinct CDR3 sequences; under 25% occur a single time. The ten largest clonotypes hold more than 7.5% of the sample.

The sample's treatment or condition label is to be understood as: approximately nine-day PBMC culture with coronavirus spike peptide pools or control peptides (ViraFEST assay). The ViraFEST assay, used in the study, expanded antigen-specific T cells with peptide pools and then identified the expanded clonotypes through TCR sequencing. The positive SARS-CoV-2 PCR tests of the convalescent patients were dated from March to December 2020, before the Alpha, Beta and Delta variants emerged in the United States. Each well held 2 million to 2.5 million PBMCs cultured with about 9.8 ug/ml peptide pools in IMDM containing approximately 5% human AB serum and around 10 IU/ml IL-2. Half of the culture medium was replaced with fresh IL-2-containing medium on days 3 and 7. CD4+ T cells were isolated after about 10 days of culture through negative selection using the EasySep CD4+ T cell isolation kit. PBMCs were separated from whole blood using Ficoll-Paque Plus gradient centrifugation and then either used fresh or cryopreserved at -140C. Triplicate wells were generally used for each culture condition.

CDR1 and CDR2 are read off the germline V gene as SGHTA and FQGTGA. Including the terminal cysteine and phenylalanine, the CDR3 comprises 16 residues. CDR3 DNA only is kept here, 48 bases in frame from base 1. Trimming at the junction amounts to 2 bases on V and 3 bases on J, and the germline ends lie 13 bases apart. The chain uses TRBV7-3 and TRBJ2-2, with TRBD2 perhaps the D gene, on 6 matching bases. The sequenced sample consisted of cultured CD4+ T cells from blood. This sequence was found in a human donor with COVID-19. CDR3 protein: CASSLLGGSYTGELFF. Read as DNA, the sequence is TGTGCCAGCAGCTTATTGGGGGGTTCGTACACCGGGGAGCTGTTTTTT.